This T cell receptor beta chain was recorded in a study of shared clonotypes between healthy human individuals. Generated by immunoSEQ multiplex PCR, the TCRdb table keeps only in-frame clones and is missing some. The sample shows about 2.3 million clones, under 95% of them seen only once. The CDR3 runs to 17 residues. Germline V CDR1 and CDR2: LGHNA, YNFKEQ. V shed 1 base and J 0 bases; nucleotides not matched to a gene: 6. Every contributor of samples was a Caucasian grown-up residing in Nashville, Tennessee. The V gene is TRBV4-2, the J gene TRBJ2-7; 10 bases fit TRBD2. Specimen: naive CD4+ T cells from PBMCs. Subset in this sample: CD45RA+ positively selected. The source is a young man in good health. Some clones in this sample may be carry-over from other donors' samples. This CDR3 is CASSQGLTSGISYEQYF. The CDR3 DNA sequence: TGTGCCAGCAGCCAAGGACTCACTAGCGGGATCTCCTACGAGCAGTACTTC.